The present T cell receptor (beta chain) was sequenced within a study of identical twins. Study outcomes and limitations: Cord blood beta clonotypes that were abundant carried fewer insertions, and memory repertoires showed no such trend.

In this sample, this clonotype turned up a few times. Its antigen remains unidentified. MiXCR, run by TCRdb on the 5' RACE reads, gives a single entry per CDR3 protein. The profile shows approximately 210,000 distinct CDR3 sequences, approximately 15% of them singletons. The CDR3 totals 10 residues. Trimming took 5 bases from V and 6 from J, leaving 5 bases between them. Germline V gene sequence: CDR1 SQVTM, CDR2 ANQGSEA. This sample also appeared in a second study, on T cells expressing NK-cell markers. From that report: HCMV seropositivity characterized most of the eight sequenced donors, and seronegativity one. Dominance of the CD3+CD56-NKG2C+ fraction by these clonotypes also held in a handful of donors.

The chain links TRBV29-1 to TRBJ2-1; the D is unclear. This clonotype was sampled from a woman aged 18-29 years in good health. The sequenced material came from CD8+ T cells sorted from blood. CDR3 protein: CSVSLNEQFF. In DNA, the CDR3 is TGCAGCGTTTCCCTCAATGAGCAGTTCTTC.